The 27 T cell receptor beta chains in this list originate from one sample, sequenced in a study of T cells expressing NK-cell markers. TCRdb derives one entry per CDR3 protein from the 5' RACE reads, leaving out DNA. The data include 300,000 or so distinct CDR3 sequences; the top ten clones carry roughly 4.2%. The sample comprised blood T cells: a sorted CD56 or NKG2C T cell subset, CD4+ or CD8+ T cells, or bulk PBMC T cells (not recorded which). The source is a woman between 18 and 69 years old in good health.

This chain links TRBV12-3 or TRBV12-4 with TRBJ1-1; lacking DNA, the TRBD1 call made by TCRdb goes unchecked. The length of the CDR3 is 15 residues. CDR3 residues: CASIPGGRSNTEAFF.

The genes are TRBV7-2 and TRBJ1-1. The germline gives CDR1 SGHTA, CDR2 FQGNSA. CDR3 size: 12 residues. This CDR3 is CASSLGAVEAFF.

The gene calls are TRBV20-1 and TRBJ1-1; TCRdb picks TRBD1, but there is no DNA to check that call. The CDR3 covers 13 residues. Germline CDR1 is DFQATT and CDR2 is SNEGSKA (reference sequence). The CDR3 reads CSANKDRDTEAFF.

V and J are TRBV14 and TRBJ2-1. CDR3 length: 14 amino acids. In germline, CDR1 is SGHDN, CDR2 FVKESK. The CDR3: CASSQDNQYNEQFF.

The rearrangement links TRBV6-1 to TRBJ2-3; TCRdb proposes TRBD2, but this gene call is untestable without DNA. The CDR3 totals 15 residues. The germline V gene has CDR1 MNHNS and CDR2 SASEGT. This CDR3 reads CASNPGRGGTDTQYF.

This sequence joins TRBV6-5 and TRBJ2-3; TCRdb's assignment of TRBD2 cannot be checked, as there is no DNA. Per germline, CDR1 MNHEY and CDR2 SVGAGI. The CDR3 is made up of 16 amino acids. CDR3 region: CASSYSSSGGTDTQYF.

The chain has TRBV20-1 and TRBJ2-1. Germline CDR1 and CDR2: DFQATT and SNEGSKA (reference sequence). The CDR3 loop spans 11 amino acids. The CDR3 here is CSAIRNNEQFF.

The CDR3 region is CSAPGQRAEAFF. The rearrangement links TRBV20-1 to TRBJ1-1; TCRdb outputs TRBD1, but without DNA this stays unchecked. CDR3 length: 12 residues. Germline CDR1 and CDR2: DFQATT and SNEGSKA (reference sequence).

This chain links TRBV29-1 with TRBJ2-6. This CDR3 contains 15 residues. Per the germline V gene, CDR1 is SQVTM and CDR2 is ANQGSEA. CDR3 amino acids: CSVAGFSPGANVLTF.

The CDR3 reads CASSVTGRIDQPQHF. The V call is TRBV18, the J call TRBJ1-5; TCRdb reports TRBD1, a call that lacks DNA to check it against. The length of the CDR3 is 15 residues. Looked up from germline, CDR1 is KGHSH and CDR2 is LQKENI. The full variable domain, rest sourced from reference TRBV18 and TRBJ1-5, is NAGVMQNPRHLVRRRGQEARLRCSPMKGHSHVYWYRQLPEEGLKFMVYLQKENIIDESGMPKERFSAEFPKEGPSILRIQQVVRGDSAAYFCASSVTGRIDQPQHFGDGTRLSIL.

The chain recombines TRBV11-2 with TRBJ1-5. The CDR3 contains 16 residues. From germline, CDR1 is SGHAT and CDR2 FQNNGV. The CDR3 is CASSLSRGGGNQPQHF.

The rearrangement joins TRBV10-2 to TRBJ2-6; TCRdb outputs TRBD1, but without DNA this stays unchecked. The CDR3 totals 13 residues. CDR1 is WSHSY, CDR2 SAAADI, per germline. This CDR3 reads CASRSTGVGVLTF.

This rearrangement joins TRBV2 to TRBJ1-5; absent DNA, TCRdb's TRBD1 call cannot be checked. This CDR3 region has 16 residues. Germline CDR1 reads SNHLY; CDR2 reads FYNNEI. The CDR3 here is CASSEGRGQGGQPQHF.

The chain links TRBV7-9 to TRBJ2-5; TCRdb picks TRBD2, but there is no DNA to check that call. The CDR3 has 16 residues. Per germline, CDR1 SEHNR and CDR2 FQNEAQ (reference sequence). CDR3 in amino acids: CASSFPAGESQETQYF.

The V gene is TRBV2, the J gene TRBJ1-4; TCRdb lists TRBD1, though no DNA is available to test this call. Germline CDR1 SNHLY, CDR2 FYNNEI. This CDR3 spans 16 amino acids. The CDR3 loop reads CASSSRHGATNEKLFF.

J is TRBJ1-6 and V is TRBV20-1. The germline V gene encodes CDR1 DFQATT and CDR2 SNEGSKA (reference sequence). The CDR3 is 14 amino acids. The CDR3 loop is CSASWRPDNSPLHF.

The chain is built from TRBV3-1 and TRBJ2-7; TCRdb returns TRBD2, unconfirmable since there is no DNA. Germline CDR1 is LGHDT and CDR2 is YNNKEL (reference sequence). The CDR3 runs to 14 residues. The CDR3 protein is CASSQRTRTYEQYF.

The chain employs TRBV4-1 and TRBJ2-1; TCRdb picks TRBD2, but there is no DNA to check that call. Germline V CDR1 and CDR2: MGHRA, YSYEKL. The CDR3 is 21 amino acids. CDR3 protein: CASSKRPTSGGGPSSYNEQFF.

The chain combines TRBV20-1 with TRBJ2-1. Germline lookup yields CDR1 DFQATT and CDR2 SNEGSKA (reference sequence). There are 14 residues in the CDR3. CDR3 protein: CSARAHQPYNEQFF.

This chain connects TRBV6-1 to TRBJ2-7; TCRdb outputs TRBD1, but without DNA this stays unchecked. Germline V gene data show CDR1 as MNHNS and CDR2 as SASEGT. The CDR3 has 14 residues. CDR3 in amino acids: CASSAPGQGSWQYF.

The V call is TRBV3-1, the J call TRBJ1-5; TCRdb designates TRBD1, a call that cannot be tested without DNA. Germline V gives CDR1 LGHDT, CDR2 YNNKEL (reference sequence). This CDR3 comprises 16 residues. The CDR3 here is CASSQDKGVGNQPQHF.

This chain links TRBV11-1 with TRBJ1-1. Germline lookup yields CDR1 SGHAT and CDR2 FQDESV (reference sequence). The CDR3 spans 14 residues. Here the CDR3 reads CASTRIGGSTEAFF.

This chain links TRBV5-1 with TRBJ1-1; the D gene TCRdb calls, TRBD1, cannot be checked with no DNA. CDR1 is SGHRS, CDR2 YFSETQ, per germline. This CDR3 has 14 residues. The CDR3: CASSRGQGGTEAFF.

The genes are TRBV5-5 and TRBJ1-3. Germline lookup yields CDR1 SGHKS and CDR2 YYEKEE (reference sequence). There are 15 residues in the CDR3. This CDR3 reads CASSSNKPSGNTIYF.

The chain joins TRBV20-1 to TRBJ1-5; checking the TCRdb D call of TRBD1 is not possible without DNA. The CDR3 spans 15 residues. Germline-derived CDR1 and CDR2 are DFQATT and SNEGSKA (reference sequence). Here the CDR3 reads CSAPASGTGNQPQHF.

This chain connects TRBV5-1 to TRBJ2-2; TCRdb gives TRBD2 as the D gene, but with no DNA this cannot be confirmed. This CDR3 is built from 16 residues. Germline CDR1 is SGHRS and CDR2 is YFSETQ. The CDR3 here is CASSLVIALNTGELFF. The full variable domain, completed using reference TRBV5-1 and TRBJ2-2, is KAGVTQTPRYLIKTRGQQVTLSCSPISGHRSVSWYQQTPGQGLQFLFEYFSETQRNKGNFPGRFSGRQFSNSRSEMNVSTLELGDSALYLCASSLVIALNTGELFFGEGSRLTVL.

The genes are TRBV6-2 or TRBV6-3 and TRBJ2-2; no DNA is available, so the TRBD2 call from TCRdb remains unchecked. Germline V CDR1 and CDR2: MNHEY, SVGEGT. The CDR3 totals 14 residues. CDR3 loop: CASRGTLRAGELFF.